One sample yielded the 27 T cell receptor beta chains listed below, sequenced in a study of blood T cells in healthy people across ages. Combining a sample-barcoded 5' primer with a J-beta primer mix, a second PCR ran for roughly 7 to 12 cycles. TCRdb independently ran MiXCR on the 5' RACE reads; one entry per CDR3 protein. Here the sample spans hundreds of thousands of distinct CDR3 sequences, under 40% being singletons. The sample taken for sequencing was blood. The receptor set was obtained from a man between 18 and 29 years old in good health.

This clonotype occurred a few times. The V and J genes are TRBV20-1 and TRBJ2-3, with unresolved D. The CDR3 sequence is 13 residues long. Germline V gives CDR1 DFQATT, CDR2 SNEGSKA (reference sequence). V was clipped by 3 bases and J by 8 bases, with 15 bases between them. The chain's CDR3 is CSARTNHGGTQYF. CDR3 nucleotide sequence: TGCAGTGCTAGGACCAACCACGGTGGTACGCAGTATTTT.

V and J are TRBV20-1 and TRBJ2-1; 7 bases match TRBD1. This CDR3 has 13 amino acids. J lost 4 bases, V lost 4 bases, and 4 bases had no gene match. CDR1 DFQATT and CDR2 SNEGSKA come from the germline V gene (reference sequence). The CDR3 DNA sequence: TGCAGTGCTATGGGACAGCCATACAATGAGCAGTTCTTC. Protein sequence: CSAMGQPYNEQFF.

With regard to this clonotype: A much larger clonotype is one base distant, so this may be a read error. The chain's CDR3 is CSAPGGGSSYNEQYF. In nucleotides, the CDR3 is TGCAGTGCTCCAGGGGGGGGGAGCTCCTACAATGAGCAGTACTTC. The V call is TRBV20-1, the J call TRBJ2-1; D could derive from TRBD1 or TRBD2 (7 bases each). TRBJ2-7 explains the end of the DNA better; the J call may be wrong. Germline assignment: CDR1 DFQATT and CDR2 SNEGSKA (reference sequence). This CDR3 region has 15 residues.

As for this clonotype: Germline and junction disagree at one end, which may indicate a read error. CDR3 bases: TGTGCTAGCAGTACGGGGGGCCTATCCTACGAGCAGTACTTC. It codes for CASSTGGLSYEQYF. The chain carries TRBV7-9 and TRBJ2-7, with D maybe TRBD2 (7 bases). There are 14 residues in the CDR3. Germline V CDR1 and CDR2: SEHNR, FQNEAQ (reference sequence).

For this clonotype: Because the CDR3's place on the DNA is in doubt, the DNA is left out and the CDR3 is given as listed by TCRdb. The chain joins TRBV6-5 to TRBJ1-6; the table's D call, TRBD1, has no DNA check behind it. Germline loops: CDR1 MNHEY, CDR2 SVGAGI. Both ends counted, the CDR3 spans 18 residues. This CDR3 is CASSTSGPISSYNSPLHF.

This chain uses TRBV7-2 with TRBJ1-6; D unclear. CDR3 size: 16 residues. Germline CDR1 is SGHTA and CDR2 is FQGNSA. The V end was cut by 1 base, the J end by 8 bases, with 15 bases between. CDR3: CASSLVSRVGDSPLHF. The CDR3 DNA reads TGTGCCAGCAGCTTAGTTTCTCGAGTAGGCGATTCACCCCTCCACTTT. Combining the CDR3 with reference TRBV7-2 and TRBJ1-6 gives the whole variable domain GAGVSQSPSNKVTEKGKDVELRCDPISGHTALYWYRQSLGQGLEFLIYFQGNSAPDKSGLPSDRFSAERTGGSVSTLTIQRTQQEDSAVYLCASSLVSRVGDSPLHFGNGTRLTVT.

The genes are TRBV6-5 and TRBJ1-2; D perhaps matches TRBD1 (5 bases). The CDR3 is made up of 14 amino acids. Germline V gene lookup returns CDR1 MNHEY and CDR2 SVGAGI. V was shortened by 7 bases and J by 4 bases, with 16 bases between the two germline ends. CDR3 sequence reads: CASTPRDVPYGYTF. In DNA form, the CDR3 reads TGTGCCAGCACGCCCCGGGACGTACCCTATGGCTACACCTTC.

The chain has TRBV6-2 or TRBV6-3 and TRBJ2-3; the D call may be TRBD1 or TRBD2 (5 bases each). V lost 2 bases to trimming and J lost 4 bases, with 22 bases between them. This CDR3 comprises 18 residues. Germline V CDR1 and CDR2: MNHEY, SVGEGT. The chain's CDR3 is CASSYPTEGTESADTQYF. In DNA, the CDR3 is TGTGCCAGCAGTTACCCTACCGAGGGGACGGAAAGCGCAGATACGCAGTATTTT.

The sample holds a few counts of this clonotype. The V and J genes are TRBV2 and TRBJ2-5, with D possibly matching TRBD1 (5 bases). The closer fit of TRBJ2-7 to the DNA end suggests the J call may be wrong. Per the germline V gene, CDR1 is SNHLY and CDR2 is FYNNEI. There are 13 residues in the CDR3. The CDR3 reads CASTGATGYEQYF. CDR3 bases: TGTGCCAGCACGGGTGCCACAGGCTACGAGCAGTACTTC.

This clonotype was counted between two and nine times. In DNA form, the CDR3 reads TGTGCCAGCAGCGCGGGCATTGGACTAGCTCCCCGCACAGATACGCAGTATTTT. Its protein is CASSAGIGLAPRTDTQYF. This chain links TRBV9 with TRBJ2-3; TRBD2 matches 8 bases. The V and J ends lost 3 bases and 1 base, in that order; junction bases with no gene match: 13. Germline CDR1 reads SGDLS; CDR2 reads YYNGEE. The CDR3 is 18 amino acids.

This clonotype was recorded many times. This chain links TRBV20-1 with TRBJ2-1; TRBD2 matches 8 bases. Per germline, CDR1 DFQATT and CDR2 SNEGSKA (reference sequence). The CDR3 has 16 amino acids. V lost 3 bases and J lost 1; bases outside the gene matches: 8. CDR3 region: CSARVLAGGSYNEQFF. The CDR3 DNA is TGCAGTGCTAGGGTCCTAGCGGGCGGATCCTACAATGAGCAGTTCTTC.

The genes are TRBV12-3 or TRBV12-4 and TRBJ2-7; 10 positions agree with TRBD2. The CDR3 runs to 14 residues. Germline trimming cut 6 bases from V and 3 bases from J; bases unmatched to any gene: 5. CDR3: CASSPTSGIYEQYF. CDR3 DNA: TGTGCCAGCAGCCCTACTAGCGGGATCTACGAGCAGTACTTC.

This clonotype has a single count. This chain uses TRBV27 with TRBJ1-4; D is undetermined. Per germline, CDR1 MNHEY and CDR2 SMNVEV (reference sequence). The V gene lost 3 bases and the J gene lost 4 bases, with 21 bases spanning the gap. The CDR3 totals 18 residues. The DNA of the CDR3 is TGTGCCAGCAGTTTTTTCTGGGGAGGGCGGGCCATTAATGAAAAACTGTTTTTT. This gives the protein CASSFFWGGRAINEKLFF.

This clonotype was seen at least ten times. The chain links TRBV20-1 to TRBJ2-3, with no clear D. Looked up from germline, CDR1 is DFQATT and CDR2 is SNEGSKA (reference sequence). Trimming took 0 bases from V and 0 from J, leaving 10 bases between them. The CDR3 runs to 15 residues. The CDR3 protein is CSARDGHRSTDTQYF. The CDR3 DNA reads TGCAGTGCTAGAGATGGCCATCGCAGCACAGATACGCAGTATTTT.

As for this clonotype: A read error is possible here, since a much larger clone lies one base away. This chain uses TRBV9 with TRBJ2-1; no clear D. CDR3 size: 14 residues. Germline V lookup: CDR1 SGDLS, CDR2 YYNGEE. Trimming pared 4 bases from V and 4 bases from J, leaving 12 bases between. The DNA of the CDR3 is TGTGCCAGCAGCACCTCGGACGAATACAATGAGCAGTTCTTC. Translation: CASSTSDEYNEQFF.

Note on this clonotype: A single base separates this from a much larger clone, so it may be a read error. The chain is built from TRBV16 and TRBJ2-3, with D uncertain. The V end was cut by 6 bases, the J end by 0 bases, with 16 bases between. Germline CDR1 KGHSY, CDR2 FQNENV. The CDR3 length is 16 residues. The CDR3 protein is CASSSSFASSTDTQYF. For the CDR3, the DNA is TGTGCCAGCAGTTCGAGTTTCGCTTCAAGCACAGATACGCAGTATTTT.

In this sample, this clonotype turned up many times. This rearrangement joins TRBV27 to TRBJ2-3; D is tentatively TRBD1 or TRBD2 (5 bases each). V lost 5 bases to trimming and J lost 0 bases, with 12 bases between them. The CDR3 sequence is 15 residues long. Germline V CDR1 and CDR2: MNHEY, SMNVEV (reference sequence). The DNA for the CDR3 is TGTGCCAGCAGTCTATGGGGACGCAGCACAGATACGCAGTATTTT. Translated: CASSLWGRSTDTQYF.

The chain is built from TRBV5-1 and TRBJ2-5, with TRBD2 as a possible D gene (6 bases). CDR3 length: 14 amino acids. Germline V gene sequence: CDR1 SGHRS, CDR2 YFSETQ. Trimming took 1 base from V and 3 from J, leaving 10 bases between them. The CDR3 loop is CASSLYRGKETQYF. The CDR3 bases are TGCGCCAGCAGCTTGTATCGGGGGAAAGAGACCCAGTACTTC.

The V gene is TRBV10-3, the J gene TRBJ1-4; no clear D. Germline loops: CDR1 ENHRY, CDR2 SYGVKD. This CDR3 is 16 amino acids long. V shed 2 bases and J shed 0 bases, with 10 bases lying between them. CDR3 protein: CAISENLGATNEKLFF. The CDR3 bases are TGTGCCATCAGTGAGAACCTCGGAGCAACTAATGAAAAACTGTTTTTT.

This clonotype was counted between two and nine times. The V and J genes are TRBV20-1 and TRBJ1-6, with 8 bases lining up with TRBD1. Germline trimming cut 6 bases from V and 8 bases from J; bases unmatched to any gene: 9. CDR1 and CDR2 (germline): DFQATT, SNEGSKA (reference sequence). The CDR3 contains 14 residues. The CDR3 sequence: CSAAKQGVDSPLHF. In DNA form, the CDR3 reads TGCAGTGCGGCCAAACAGGGGGTAGATTCACCCCTCCACTTT.

This clonotype was seen a handful of times. V gene TRBV20-1 combines with J gene TRBJ2-3; D ambiguous. CDR3 length equals 14 residues. Germline CDR1 is DFQATT and CDR2 is SNEGSKA (reference sequence). The V end lost 3 bases, the J end lost 3 bases, and 13 bases lay between the germline ends. This CDR3 reads CSASDPLGTDTQYF. CDR3 bases: TGCAGTGCTAGTGACCCCTTGGGGACAGATACGCAGTATTTT.

This clonotype was seen only a few times. The chain joins TRBV27 to TRBJ2-7, with D perhaps matching TRBD1 (6 bases). Trimming took off 7 bases at V and 1 base at J, with 17 bases between the two ends. Germline loops: CDR1 MNHEY, CDR2 SMNVEV (reference sequence). The CDR3 loop spans 15 amino acids. CDR3 sequence reads: CASTLGAGKSYEQYF. The CDR3 DNA is TGTGCCAGCACCTTGGGGGCAGGCAAATCCTACGAGCAGTACTTC.

Ten or more counts support this clonotype. This sequence joins TRBV14 and TRBJ2-1; the match to TRBD2 covers 7 bases. CDR1 SGHDN and CDR2 FVKESK come from the germline V gene. The CDR3 is 13 amino acids. After removal of 4 bases from V and 4 bases from J, the junction contained 1 base not matched to a gene. This chain's CDR3 is CASSRAGYNEQFF. In DNA, the CDR3 is TGTGCCAGCAGCCGAGCGGGGTACAATGAGCAGTTCTTC.

This clonotype was seen only a few times. The V gene is TRBV4-3, the J gene TRBJ1-2; TRBD1 matches 8 bases. This CDR3 has 15 amino acids. The ends lost 5 bases at V and 0 bases at J; junction bases unmatched: 5. Germline assignment: CDR1 LGHNA and CDR2 YSLEER. The CDR3 nucleotides are TGCGCCAGCAGCGTACGGACAGGGACTAACTATGGCTACACCTTC. This codes for CASSVRTGTNYGYTF.

A few counts support this clonotype. The chain couples TRBV20-1 to TRBJ1-3, with D hard to call. With 0 bases removed from V and 0 bases from J, the gap between germline ends came to 9 bases. CDR3 size: 15 residues. CDR1 DFQATT and CDR2 SNEGSKA come from the germline V gene (reference sequence). The CDR3: CSARDPSGSGNTIYF. The CDR3 nucleotides are TGCAGTGCTAGAGATCCGAGCGGCTCTGGAAACACCATATATTTT.

The chain uses TRBV20-1 and TRBJ1-5; D is unclear. Trimming stripped 4 bases from V and 0 bases from J, with 19 bases between. The CDR3 has 17 amino acids. Per germline, CDR1 DFQATT and CDR2 SNEGSKA (reference sequence). For the CDR3, the DNA is TGCAGTGCTATCCAGGACCGAGAAATCTATAGCAATCAGCCCCAGCATTTT. Amino acids: CSAIQDREIYSNQPQHF.

This clonotype was observed a few times. The V gene is TRBV29-1, the J gene TRBJ2-7; D perhaps matches TRBD2 (6 bases). V was shortened by 0 bases and J by 4 bases, with 10 bases between the two germline ends. This CDR3 has 13 amino acids. The V gene's germline CDR1 is SQVTM and CDR2 ANQGSEA. The DNA for the CDR3 is TGCAGCGTTGAAGAGGGTCGGGGGTACGAGCAGTACTTC. Translation: CSVEEGRGYEQYF.